These 14 T cell receptor beta chains originate from one sample sequenced in a study of blood T cell repertoires in COVID-19. The protocol was immunoSEQ multiplex PCR, while the TCRdb copy is restricted to in-frame clones and leaves out a portion. Among around 140,000 clones listed, approximately 82% were seen once. Material for sequencing was peripheral blood. The source is a human donor in a cohort sampled during active COVID-19.

DNA for the CDR3: TGTGCCAGTAGCCAAGACAGAACAGATACGCAGTATTTT. Translated: CASSQDRTDTQYF. The V and J genes are TRBV19 and TRBJ2-3; a weak D match, TRBD1 (5 bases). This CDR3 contains 13 residues. CDR1 is LNHDA, CDR2 SQIVND, per germline (reference sequence). The V gene lost 6 bases and the J gene lost 3 bases, with 10 bases spanning the gap.

This clone has at least ten counts. This chain uses TRBV9 with TRBJ2-7; D perhaps matches TRBD2 (5 bases). Germline assignment: CDR1 SGDLS and CDR2 YYNGEE. The CDR3 is 14 residues long. V was cut by 6 bases and J by 2 bases, with 15 bases left in between. The CDR3 nucleotides are TGTGCCAGCAATGATATAGGGAGCGCCTACGAGCAGTACTTC. Amino acids: CASNDIGSAYEQYF. The full variable domain, rest sourced from reference TRBV9 and TRBJ2-7, is DSGVTQTPKHLITATGQRVTLRCSPRSGDLSVYWYQQSLDQGLQFLIQYYNGEERAKGNILERFSAQQFPDLHSELNLSSLELGDSALYFCASNDIGSAYEQYFGPGTRLTVT.

The rearrangement joins TRBV7-2 to TRBJ1-6, with D maybe TRBD1 (5 bases). Germline lookup yields CDR1 SGHTA and CDR2 FQGNSA. The CDR3 runs to 15 residues. V lost 5 bases and J 8 bases, leaving 16 bases between the germline ends. The CDR3 DNA sequence: TGTGCCAGCAGCATCCGACAGCCTCCTCATTCACCCCTCCACTTT. It translates to CASSIRQPPHSPLHF.

The chain links TRBV29-1 to TRBJ2-1, with 7 positions matching TRBD2. This CDR3 region has 14 residues. Germline CDR1 SQVTM, CDR2 ANQGSEA. Trimming cost V 5 bases and J 4 bases; bases outside gene matches: 8. The DNA of the CDR3 is TGCAGCGTTTCCGGGACTAAGGGATACAATGAGCAGTTCTTC. Its translation is CSVSGTKGYNEQFF.

V is TRBV3-1 (or the pseudogene TRBV3-2) and J is TRBJ1-1; the D is unclear. V gave up 1 base and J gave up 5 bases, with 8 bases separating them. Per germline, CDR1 LGHDT and CDR2 YNNKEL (reference sequence). This CDR3 is built from 13 residues. In DNA form, the CDR3 reads TGTGCCAGCAGCCAAGCGTCGGGTACTGAAGCTTTCTTT. Amino acids: CASSQASGTEAFF.

The chain employs TRBV28 and TRBJ1-5; no clear D. This CDR3 is built from 15 residues. Deletions cut 3 bases from V and 0 bases from J, with 9 bases between. Germline V lookup: CDR1 MDHEN, CDR2 SYDVKM. CDR3 sequence (DNA): TGTGCCAGCAGTTTGGCAGATCCTAGCAATCAGCCCCAGCATTTT. This codes for CASSLADPSNQPQHF.

The J gene is TRBJ2-1, the V gene TRBV5-4; weak D call: TRBD1 (6 bases). Trimming removed 5 bases from V and 0 bases from J, with 15 bases in between. Looked up from germline, CDR1 is SGHNT and CDR2 is YYREEE (reference sequence). The CDR3 is made up of 16 amino acids. The CDR3 DNA follows: TGTGCCAGCAGATCCGGGACACCTAGCTCCTACAATGAGCAGTTCTTC. Translated: CASRSGTPSSYNEQFF.

For this clone: A junction end diverges from the germline sequence, so it may reflect a read error. Here the CDR3 reads CASSHHRSSSSSNEQFF. The CDR3 DNA is TGTGCCAGCAGCCATCACCGATCATCGAGCTCCTCCAATGAGCAGTTCTTC. The genes are TRBV3-1 (or the pseudogene TRBV3-2) and TRBJ2-1, with D uncertain. Germline CDR1 LGHDT, CDR2 YNNKEL (reference sequence). CDR3 length equals 17 residues.

This clone was seen a single time. The genes are TRBV12-3 or TRBV12-4 and TRBJ1-3; D is ambiguous. CDR3 length: 13 residues. The V gene lost 4 bases and the J gene lost 4 bases, with 8 bases spanning the gap. The CDR3 DNA sequence: TGTGCCAGCAGTTCCTCGGTAGGAAACACCATATATTTT. It translates to CASSSSVGNTIYF.

This chain uses TRBV27 with TRBJ2-7; the D gene is possibly TRBD2 (6 bases). The CDR3 totals 15 residues. From germline, CDR1 is MNHEY and CDR2 SMNVEV (reference sequence). Trimming left V 5 bases short and J 3 bases short, with 17 bases between. CDR3 sequence (DNA): TGTGCCAGCAGTCCCGGACTATACTGGTTCTACGAGCAGTACTTC. Its protein product is CASSPGLYWFYEQYF.

In its sample, this clone was seen once. CDR3 DNA: TGTGCCAGCAATCTAGCGGGACGCCCGCATGAGCAGTTCTTC. Translating gives CASNLAGRPHEQFF. V and J are TRBV27 and TRBJ2-1; 9 bases align to TRBD2. The CDR3 spans 14 residues. V trimming: 7 bases; J trimming: 8 bases; junction bases outside the gene matches: 9. Germline CDR1 MNHEY, CDR2 SMNVEV (reference sequence).

The chain is built from TRBV2 and TRBJ2-5; 7 nucleotides line up with TRBD2. This CDR3 region has 14 residues. Germline V CDR1 and CDR2: SNHLY, FYNNEI. With V trimmed by 10 bases and J by 3 bases, 11 bases remained unmatched. CDR3 sequence reads: CAISGRVNEETQYF. The CDR3 DNA is TGTGCCATCTCGGGGAGGGTTAATGAAGAGACCCAGTACTTC.

The chain links TRBV11-1 to TRBJ2-3, with D perhaps TRBD1 (6 bases). The CDR3 has 15 residues. Trimming removed 5 bases from V and 2 bases from J, with 14 bases in between. Germline V gene sequence: CDR1 SGHAT, CDR2 FQDESV (reference sequence). The CDR3 sequence: CASSPSRGITDTQYF. The CDR3 coding sequence is TGTGCCAGCAGCCCTTCAAGGGGGATCACAGATACGCAGTATTTT. The variable domain in full, with the rest retrieved from reference TRBV11-1 and TRBJ2-3, is EAEVAQSPRYKITEKSQAVAFWCDPISGHATLYWYRQILGQGPELLVQFQDESVVDDSQLPKDRFSAERLKGVDSTLKIQPAELGDSAMYLCASSPSRGITDTQYFGPGTRLTVL.

The CDR3: CASSQAGAAYGYTF. CDR3 nucleotide sequence: TGTGCCAGCAGCCAAGCAGGGGCTGCCTATGGCTACACCTTC. The rearrangement uses TRBV3-1 (or the pseudogene TRBV3-2) and TRBJ1-2, with D perhaps matching TRBD1 (6 bases). V was shortened by 1 base and J by 4 bases, with 10 bases between the two germline ends. From germline, CDR1 is LGHDT and CDR2 YNNKEL (reference sequence). This CDR3 spans 14 amino acids.